One sample yielded the 2 T cell receptor beta chains listed below, sequenced in a study of blood T cell repertoires in COVID-19. The assay was immunoSEQ multiplex PCR, and TCRdb's table has in-frame clones only and misses some. The sample has approximately 72,000 clones; 83% are singletons. Sequenced sample: peripheral blood. The receptors stem from an elderly woman with acute or convalescent COVID-19.

This clone showed up just a few times. V is TRBV25-1 and J is TRBJ2-7; D is unclear. V was cut by 5 bases and J by 2 bases, with 13 bases left in between. The germline V gene encodes CDR1 MGHDK and CDR2 SYGVNS. The CDR3 is 14 residues long. The CDR3 bases are TGTGCCAGCAGTACCCCCATTGAGACCTACGAGCAGTACTTC. It is translated as CASSTPIETYEQYF.

This clone came up once. The genes are TRBV10-1 and TRBJ1-1; TRBD1 might be the D (5 bases). Germline CDR1 WNHNN, CDR2 SYGVQD (reference sequence). The CDR3 runs 15 residues. V lost 3 bases, J lost 4 bases, and 15 bases lay in between. The CDR3 sequence: CASSDTAGTGTEAFF. The DNA of the CDR3 is TGCGCCAGCAGTGATACCGCAGGGACTGGCACTGAAGCTTTCTTT.